This TCR beta chain is drawn from a study of OX40 agonist ivuxolimab in advanced cancers. Study as a whole: Hepatocellular carcinoma, melanoma, renal cell or head and neck cancer occurred in dose-escalation patients.

The CDR3 runs 13 residues. CDR1 is SNHLY and CDR2 is FYNNEI in the germline V gene. V lost 5 bases and J 7 bases, leaving 12 bases between the germline ends. Some clones are missing from TCRdb's copy, which holds only in-frame ones; the method was immunoSEQ multiplex PCR. Among 70,000 or so clones listed, 91% were seen once. Blood sampling was done at baseline, cycle 4 day 1, and cycle 7 day 1. This sequence was found in an adult with an advanced solid tumor such as melanoma, head and neck, liver or kidney cancer. This sample comprised CD4+ or CD8+ T cells sorted from blood, obtained in a trial of the OX40 agonist ivuxolimab. V usage is TRBV2 and J usage is TRBJ2-1; D gene ambiguous. CDR3 sequence reads: CASSSSYLNEQFF. DNA of the CDR3: TGTGCCAGCAGTTCGAGTTACCTGAATGAGCAGTTCTTC.